A selection of T cell receptor beta chains follows, all from one sample in a study of T cell responses to AZD1222 COVID-19 vaccine. The table came from immunoSEQ multiplex PCR; TCRdb's copy has only in-frame clones and leaves some out. The table includes approximately 150,000 clones, 92% detected once. Sequences were derived from peripheral blood, sampled on day 0 of AZD1222 vaccination. The receptors derive from an adult in good health. CDR3s include the opening cysteine and the closing phenylalanine or tryptophan. The D gene is left open where the match is weak. Some rows have no size entry. The others give once, few or many, or a class for an expanded clone.

D	V	J	size	DNA	CDR3
TRBD1	TRBV28	TRBJ1-2	-	TGTGCCAGCAGTGTCGACAGGGGGTCAGGCGGCTACACCTTC	CASSVDRGSGGYTF
-	TRBV5-1	TRBJ1-2	-	TGCGCCAGCAAACCCCCTGGGGTCTCCCTGGGGCCCTATGGCTACACCTTC	CASKPPGVSLGPYGYTF
-	TRBV7-2	TRBJ1-2	-	TGTGCCAGCAGCTTAGAAACTAACTATGGCTACACCTTC	CASSLETNYGYTF
-	TRBV7-2	TRBJ1-2	-	TGTGCCAGCAGCTTCGGTGGCAGTAACTATGGCTACACCTTC	CASSFGGSNYGYTF
-	TRBV4-3	TRBJ1-2	-	TGCGCCAGCAGCCCAGAGCAGGCCCCAGCTAACTATGGCTACACCTTC	CASSPEQAPANYGYTF
-	TRBV30	TRBJ1-5	-	TGTGCCTGGAGTGGGGGGCCTGATCAGCCCCAGCATTTT	CAWSGGPDQPQHF
-	TRBV7-2	TRBJ1-1	-	TGTGCCAGCAGCTTGGGGTATGCTATGAACACTGAAGCTTTCTTT	CASSLGYAMNTEAFF
TRBD1	TRBV5-6	TRBJ2-1	-	TGTGCCAGCAGCTCTAACAGGGGAGCCTACAATGAGCAGTTCTTC	CASSSNRGAYNEQFF
-	TRBV7-2	TRBJ2-5	-	TGTGCCAGCAGCCCGGGAGTCCAAGAGACCCAGTACTTC	CASSPGVQETQYF
-	TRBV9	TRBJ1-2	once	TGTGCCAGCAGCGTAGCTCCCTTGGGTGGCTACACCTTC	CASSVAPLGGYTF
-	TRBV5-1	TRBJ1-5	-	TGCGCCAGCAGCTTGGGGGTACAGGGCAATCAGCCCCAGCATTTT	CASSLGVQGNQPQHF
TRBD2	TRBV3-1/TRBV3-2	TRBJ2-5	-	TGTGCCAGCAGCCAAGGGGGACTAGCGGGAGGCCGAGAGACCCAGTACTTC	CASSQGGLAGGRETQYF
-	TRBV21-1	TRBJ2-4	-	TGTGCCCCCGGGAACCCTGTTGGTTCCGGGGAGCAGAAAAACATTCAGTACTTC	CAPGNPVGSGEQKNIQYF
-	TRBV3-1/TRBV3-2	TRBJ1-1	-	TGTGCCAGCAGCCCCACGGGGGCGCAGAACACTGAAGCTTTCTTT	CASSPTGAQNTEAFF
-	TRBV7-2	TRBJ1-6	-	TGTGCCAGCAGCTTAGTCGGGGGGGGGAACTCCTATAATTCACCCCTCCACTTT	CASSLVGGGNSYNSPLHF
-	TRBV6-5	TRBJ1-6	-	TGTGCCAGCAGTACCACGCATTCACCCCTCCACTTT	CASSTTHSPLHF
-	TRBV30	TRBJ1-2	-	TGTGCCTGGAGTCCTGATTTGGGGGGCTATGGCTACACCTTC	CAWSPDLGGYGYTF
TRBD1	TRBV18	TRBJ1-3	-	TGTGCCAGCTCAGCTGGGAGGACAGGGAAGTCTGGAAACACCATATATTTT	CASSAGRTGKSGNTIYF
-	TRBV2	TRBJ2-7	-	TGTGCCAGCAGTGTTACCAGCTCCTACGAGCAGTACTTC	CASSVTSSYEQYF
-	TRBV21-1	TRBJ2-4	-	TGTGCCAGCAGCAAAGGTGGACGCGGGCACCTTCTAGCCAAAAACATTCAGTACTTC	CASSKGGRGHLLAKNIQYF
TRBD1	TRBV5-1	TRBJ1-1	-	TGCGCCAGCAGCTTGGAACAGCCGGGACAGGTGACTTTCTTT	CASSLEQPGQVTFF
-	TRBV5-6	TRBJ2-4	-	TGTGCCAGCAGCCCCGGGACAAAAAACATTCAGTACTTC	CASSPGTKNIQYF
-	TRBV27	TRBJ1-2	-	TGTGCCAGCCGCCCTTCAGAGTATGTAGGCTACACCTTC	CASRPSEYVGYTF
-	TRBV28	TRBJ2-5	-	TGTGCCAGCAGTTTTGGAGGGCGCGTGGCGGAAGAGACCCAGTACTTC	CASSFGGRVAEETQYF
-	TRBV6-6	TRBJ1-5	-	TGTGCCAGCAGTTACCCACCCGATGGAAGCAATCAGCCCCAGCATTTT	CASSYPPDGSNQPQHF
-	TRBV19	TRBJ2-1	-	TGTGCCAGTAGTAGAGGACAGAATGAGCAGTTCTTC	CASSRGQNEQFF
TRBD1	TRBV24-1	TRBJ2-5	-	TGTGCCACCAGTGATCATAGGGGGACAGGGCAAGGGACCCAGTACTTC	CATSDHRGTGQGTQYF
TRBD1	TRBV5-1	TRBJ2-3	-	TGCGCCAGCACCCTCGACAGGGGGCGAGCAGATACGCAGTATTTT	CASTLDRGRADTQYF
-	TRBV10-2	TRBJ2-2	-	TGCGCCAGCGGGAATAGGGTCACCGGGGAGCTGTTTTTT	CASGNRVTGELFF
TRBD2	TRBV5-6	TRBJ2-1	-	TGTGCCAGCAGCTCCCACCCCGGGCCTAGCGGTCCCCAAAATGAGCAGTTCTTC	CASSSHPGPSGPQNEQFF
-	TRBV30	TRBJ1-1	-	TGTGCCTGGAGTGTATGGGCCGACACTGAAGCTTTCTTT	CAWSVWADTEAFF
-	TRBV3-1/TRBV3-2	TRBJ2-1	-	TGTGCCAGCAGCCAAATTGGCCTCAATGAGCAGTTCTTC	CASSQIGLNEQFF
-	TRBV7-9	TRBJ1-4	-	TGTGCCAGCAGCTTTCTTGGGCGAAAACTGTTTTTT	CASSFLGRKLFF
-	TRBV5-1	TRBJ2-4	-	TGCGCCAGCAGCCTCTTAGGGGATGGAGACATTCAGTACTTC	CASSLLGDGDIQYF
TRBD2	TRBV5-1	TRBJ2-3	-	TGCGCCAGCAGCTTAGGTCTAGCGGGCTTCACAGATACGCAGTATTTT	CASSLGLAGFTDTQYF
-	TRBV7-2	TRBJ1-5	-	TGTGCCAGCAGCCCCAGGCAGGGGACAAATCAGCCCCAGCATTTT	CASSPRQGTNQPQHF
TRBD1	TRBV6-5	TRBJ1-4	-	TGTGCCAGCAGTATTCGGACAGGGGTTGAAAAACTGTTTTTT	CASSIRTGVEKLFF
-	TRBV7-2	TRBJ2-7	-	TGTGCCAGCAGCAAGACGGGAACCCCAATTTCTTACGAGCAGTACTTC	CASSKTGTPISYEQYF
TRBD1	TRBV5-1	TRBJ2-2	-	TGCGCCAGCAGCCCGGACAGGGGAAGGGAGCTGTTTTTT	CASSPDRGRELFF
-	TRBV5-8	TRBJ1-1	-	TGTGCCAGCAGCTTGGATTATGGGGCGGGGGGCACTGAAGCTTTCTTT	CASSLDYGAGGTEAFF
-	TRBV18	TRBJ1-1	-	TGTGCCAGCTCACTGACCGGGACAAAGAACACTGAAGCTTTCTTT	CASSLTGTKNTEAFF
TRBD1	TRBV18	TRBJ1-1	few	TGTGCCAGCTCACTTCACCCAGAAGGACAGGCGCGTAAGGGTTTT	CASSLHPEGQARKGF
-	TRBV30	TRBJ1-2	-	TGTGCCTGGACCCTGGGTCTTGACAATGGGGGTCCCAACTATGGCTACACCTTC	CAWTLGLDNGGPNYGYTF
TRBD1	TRBV2	TRBJ1-2	-	TGTGCCAGCAGAGCCCAGGGACAGCGGCACTATGGCTACACCTTC	CASRAQGQRHYGYTF
-	TRBV28	TRBJ1-6	-	TGTGCCAGCAGTTTCTCGGGGGCGGGGTATAATTCACCCCTCCACTTT	CASSFSGAGYNSPLHF
TRBD2	TRBV6-2/TRBV6-3	TRBJ2-3	-	TGTGCCAGCAGTTATGTGGCGGGAGGGCCTAGGGGGACAGATACGCAGTATTTT	CASSYVAGGPRGTDTQYF
TRBD2	TRBV11-3	TRBJ2-1	-	TGTGCCAGCAGCTTAGATCTGAAGGGACTAGCAAATGAGCAGTTCTTC	CASSLDLKGLANEQFF
-	TRBV7-9	TRBJ2-7	-	TGTGCCAGCACAGGGGCCTACGAGCAGTACTTC	CASTGAYEQYF
-	TRBV5-1	TRBJ1-1	-	TGCGCCAGCAGCTTGCGGGATCTAAACACTGAAGCTTTCTTT	CASSLRDLNTEAFF
TRBD1	TRBV5-5	TRBJ1-5	-	TGTGCCAGCAGCCCCGCGACAGGGGGACAGCCCCAGCATTTT	CASSPATGGQPQHF